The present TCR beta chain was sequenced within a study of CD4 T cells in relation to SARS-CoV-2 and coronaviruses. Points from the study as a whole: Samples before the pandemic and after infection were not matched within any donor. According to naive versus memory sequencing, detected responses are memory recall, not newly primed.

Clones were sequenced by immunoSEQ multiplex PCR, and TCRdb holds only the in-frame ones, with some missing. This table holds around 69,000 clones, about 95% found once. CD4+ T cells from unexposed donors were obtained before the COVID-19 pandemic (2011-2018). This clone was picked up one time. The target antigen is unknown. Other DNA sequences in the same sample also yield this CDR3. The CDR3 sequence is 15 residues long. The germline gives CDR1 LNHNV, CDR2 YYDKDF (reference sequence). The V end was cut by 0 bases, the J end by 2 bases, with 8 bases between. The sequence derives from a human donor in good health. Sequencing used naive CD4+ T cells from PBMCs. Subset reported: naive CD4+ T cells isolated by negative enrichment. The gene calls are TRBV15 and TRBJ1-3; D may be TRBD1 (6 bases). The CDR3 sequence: CATSRDQGPGNTIYF. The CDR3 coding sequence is TGTGCCACCAGCAGAGATCAGGGGCCTGGAAACACCATATATTTT.